A selection of T cell receptor beta chains follows, all from one sample in a study of blood T cell repertoires in COVID-19. Produced via immunoSEQ multiplex PCR; TCRdb's table is partial and in-frame only. The top ten clones hold 10% to 15% of a sample with 150,000 to 200,000 clones, about 81% of them seen once. The sample taken for sequencing was peripheral blood. These receptors were taken from a woman older than 75 with COVID-19, enrolled during active disease. The CDR3 runs from the conserved cysteine through the conserved F or W. D genes are given only for firm matches. The size entry is marked missing in some rows and otherwise reads once, few, many or a size class.

d_gene	v_gene	j_gene	abundance	CDR3aa	CDR3nt
NA	TRBV21-1	TRBJ2-4	NA	CASSRAEPFIGQGWDIQYF	TGTGCCAGCAGCCGTGCTGAACCCTTCATCGGACAGGGTTGGGACATTCAGTACTTC
NA	TRBV2	TRBJ1-2	once	CASTDYLNYGYTF	TGTGCCAGCACGGACTACCTAAACTATGGCTACACCTTC
NA	TRBV4-3	TRBJ2-1	NA	CASSQAYTSYNEQFF	TGCGCCAGCAGCCAAGCATACACCTCCTACAATGAGCAGTTCTTC
TRBD2	TRBV28	TRBJ2-1	once	CASSSYRLSLAGRNEQFF	TGTGCCAGCAGTTCTTACCGACTATCACTAGCGGGACGAAATGAGCAGTTCTTC
TRBD1	TRBV5-1	TRBJ2-3	few	CASSLWGQGFSTDTQYF	TGCGCCAGCAGCTTATGGGGACAGGGTTTTAGCACAGATACGCAGTATTTT
NA	TRBV28	TRBJ1-1	NA	CASSWLGLGNTEAFF	TGTGCCAGCAGTTGGCTGGGGCTGGGGAACACTGAAGCTTTCTTT
NA	TRBV5-6	TRBJ2-7	NA	CASSRWPDEQYF	TGTGCCAGCAGCCGCTGGCCAGACGAGCAGTACTTC
TRBD2	TRBV4-1	TRBJ2-5	NA	CASTWGLADSQETQYF	TGCGCCAGCACCTGGGGACTAGCGGATTCCCAAGAGACCCAGTACTTC
TRBD1	TRBV2	TRBJ1-3	few	CASRPQGAWGNTIYF	TGTGCCAGCAGACCACAGGGGGCATGGGGAAACACCATATATTTT
TRBD1	TRBV18	TRBJ2-6	NA	CASSPGTGDYVLTF	TGTGCCAGCTCACCCGGGACAGGGGATTACGTCCTGACTTTC
NA	TRBV27	TRBJ2-1	NA	CASSLVPSSYNEQFF	TGTGCCAGCAGTTTGGTGCCTAGCTCCTACAATGAGCAGTTCTTC
TRBD1	TRBV18	TRBJ1-2	few	CASSLRTGLDNYGYTF	TGTGCCAGCTCTTTAAGGACAGGGCTGGATAACTATGGCTACACCTTC
TRBD2	TRBV2	TRBJ2-1	NA	CASRLAGGPQFF	TGTGCCAGCAGACTAGCGGGAGGGCCCCAGTTCTTC
NA	TRBV28	TRBJ2-2	NA	CASSLSYNTGELFF	TGTGCCAGCAGTTTGAGTTATAACACCGGGGAGCTGTTTTTT
TRBD1	TRBV12-5	TRBJ2-7	NA	CASGLGRQGWTYEQYF	TGTGCTAGTGGTTTGGGAAGACAGGGTTGGACCTACGAGCAGTACTTC
NA	TRBV24-1	TRBJ2-1	NA	CATSDLARAGEQFF	TGTGCCACCAGTGATTTGGCCAGGGCTGGCGAGCAGTTCTTC
NA	TRBV6-2/TRBV6-3	TRBJ1-5	NA	CASSVGYSNQPQHF	TGTGCCAGCAGCGTGGGCTATAGCAATCAGCCCCAGCATTTT
NA	TRBV9	TRBJ2-2	few	CASSVRVGRSGAGELFF	TGTGCCAGCAGCGTACGAGTTGGGAGGTCGGGGGCCGGGGAGCTGTTTTTT
NA	TRBV5-4	TRBJ1-2	NA	CASSLEGLINYGYTF	TGTGCCAGCAGCTTGGAGGGACTCATAAACTATGGCTACACCTTC
TRBD2	TRBV20-1	TRBJ2-1	NA	CSASPPGGASYNEQFF	TGCAGTGCTAGTCCTCCCGGGGGGGCCTCCTACAATGAGCAGTTCTTC
NA	TRBV6-2/TRBV6-3	TRBJ2-3	NA	CASSSRGTDTQYF	TGTGCCAGCAGTTCGAGAGGCACAGATACGCAGTATTTT
NA	TRBV19	TRBJ1-1	NA	CASSSDFSGVEAFF	TGTGCCAGTAGCAGCGACTTCTCGGGGGTTGAAGCTTTCTTT
TRBD1	TRBV12-3/TRBV12-4	TRBJ1-1	NA	CASRPGTGLGAFF	TGTGCCAGCAGGCCCGGGACAGGACTCGGTGCTTTCTTT
NA	TRBV7-2	TRBJ2-7	NA	CASSYTGSEQYF	TGTGCCAGCAGCTACACAGGGTCTGAGCAGTACTTC
NA	TRBV12-3/TRBV12-4	TRBJ1-6	NA	CASSLESSPLHF	TGTGCCAGCAGTTTGGAGTCGTCACCCCTCCACTTT
NA	TRBV7-9	TRBJ1-3	once	CASSLRGPSGNTIYF	TGTGCCAGCAGCTTACGAGGGCCCTCTGGAAACACCATATATTTT
TRBD1	TRBV3-1/TRBV3-2	TRBJ1-1	NA	CASSAAGTGGVWTEAFF	TGTGCCAGCAGCGCGGCCGGGACAGGGGGCGTTTGGACTGAAGCTTTCTTT
NA	TRBV4-2	TRBJ2-5	few	CASSQEPAGEEGETQYF	TGTGCCAGCAGCCAAGAACCGGCTGGGGAGGAGGGAGAGACCCAGTACTTC
NA	TRBV5-1	TRBJ2-2	NA	CASSPTGGGGELFF	TGCGCCAGCAGCCCGACGGGCGGAGGCGGGGAGCTGTTTTTT
TRBD1	TRBV7-9	TRBJ2-7	NA	CASSPDRGEQYF	TGTGCCAGCAGCCCGGACAGGGGAGAGCAGTACTTC
NA	TRBV7-9	TRBJ1-1	NA	CASSLDRRRNTEAFF	TGTGCCAGCAGCTTAGATCGGCGGAGGAACACTGAAGCTTTCTTT
NA	TRBV28	TRBJ1-2	NA	CASSGTSGGSGYTF	TGTGCCAGCAGTGGAACATCCGGGGGATCTGGCTACACCTTC
TRBD1	TRBV28	TRBJ1-5	NA	CASRRDSQPQHF	TGTGCCAGCAGGAGGGACAGTCAGCCCCAGCATTTT
NA	TRBV5-1	TRBJ1-1	many	CASVGGAGTEAFF	TGCGCCAGCGTTGGAGGGGCGGGCACTGAAGCTTTCTTT
TRBD1	TRBV18	TRBJ2-7	NA	CASSPTRTGIPYEQYF	TGTGCCAGCTCACCTACCCGGACAGGGATACCCTACGAGCAGTACTTC
NA	TRBV6-6	TRBJ1-2	NA	CASSPQGSYTF	TGTGCCAGCAGCCCTCAGGGCAGCTACACCTTC
TRBD1	TRBV27	TRBJ2-7	NA	CASSTVGQGVEQYF	TGTGCCAGCAGTACAGTCGGCCAGGGGGTCGAGCAGTACTTC
NA	TRBV5-1	TRBJ1-1	NA	CASSLEGPKGFF	TGCGCCAGCAGCTTGGAGGGCCCGAAGGGGTTCTTT
TRBD1	TRBV28	TRBJ1-5	few	CASSKGQYNQPQHF	TGTGCCAGCAGTAAGGGACAGTACAATCAGCCCCAGCATTTT
TRBD1	TRBV10-2	TRBJ1-6	NA	CASSDSGTGVSPLHF	TGCGCCAGCAGTGACAGCGGGACAGGGGTATCACCCCTCCACTTT
TRBD1	TRBV3-1/TRBV3-2	TRBJ1-2	NA	CASSQGSGGNGYTF	TGTGCCAGCAGCCAAGGGTCAGGGGGGAATGGCTACACCTTC
TRBD1	TRBV3-1/TRBV3-2	TRBJ1-2	NA	CASSQDLGGHRGVLHGYTF	TGTGCCAGCAGCCAAGATCTTGGGGGCCACAGGGGGGTTTTGCATGGCTACACCTTC
NA	TRBV15	TRBJ1-2	NA	CATSRDGLDSDGYTF	TGTGCCACCAGCAGAGATGGCCTGGACAGCGATGGCTACACCTTC
NA	TRBV10-1	TRBJ2-3	NA	CASSVTSTDTQYF	TGCGCCAGCAGTGTTACTAGCACAGATACGCAGTATTTT
NA	TRBV21-1	TRBJ1-1	NA	CASSTPGHTNTEAFF	TGTGCCAGCAGCACTCCGGGACACACGAACACTGAAGCTTTCTTT
NA	TRBV7-9	TRBJ2-4	NA	CASSTPFPLAIQYF	TGTGCCAGCAGCACCCCCTTCCCCCTGGCCATTCAGTACTTC
NA	TRBV4-1	TRBJ2-1	NA	CASSQVGYPGQFF	TGCGCCAGCAGCCAAGTGGGCTATCCAGGGCAGTTCTTC
NA	TRBV19	TRBJ1-1	NA	CASSHQYTGNTEAFF	TGTGCCAGTAGCCACCAGTATACAGGGAACACTGAAGCTTTCTTT
NA	TRBV4-2	TRBJ2-2	NA	CASSQDNADFGELFF	TGTGCCAGCAGCCAAGATAATGCTGACTTCGGGGAGCTGTTTTTT
TRBD1	TRBV6-5	TRBJ1-2	NA	CASTPEGQAIRYTF	TGTGCCAGCACCCCCGAAGGACAGGCGATACGCTACACCTTC